This TCR beta chain appears in the sequencing data of a study of T cells after posttransplantation cyclophosphamide. Study results and limitations: Skin or GI-infiltrating T cells shared few TRB sequences with blood. Later blood repertoires were often dominated by clones from the donor CD8+ memory compartment.

The V end was cut by 4 bases, the J end by 4 bases, with 14 bases between. The CDR3 contains 15 residues. CDR1 LNHDA and CDR2 SQIVND come from the germline V gene (reference sequence). This clone came up many times. Its cognate antigen is unknown. Libraries were prepared by immunoSEQ multiplex PCR; TCRdb keeps only in-frame clonotypes and omits some of them. The profile covers 35,000 to 40,000 clones, none occurring a single time. The chain joins TRBV19 to TRBJ1-5; TRBD1 is a possible D gene (6 bases). The sequence was obtained from a man in his fifties in good health, CMV-negative, and a related stem cell transplant donor. Sequences were obtained from PBMCs. Here the CDR3 DNA reads TGTGCCAGTAGTACCCTGACAGGCGCAAATCAGCCCCAGCATTTT. It encodes CASSTLTGANQPQHF.